This T cell receptor (beta chain) was found in a study of blood T cell repertoires in COVID-19. Study at large: Sources were T cells, B-cell-depleted T cells, or PBMCs; the material itself was cDNA or gDNA.

Per the authors' pipeline: Reference gene primer amplification gave estimated nucleated cell counts. TCRdb's copy holds only in-frame clones and misses some; the assay was immunoSEQ multiplex PCR. V, J and clone size were drawn from that table, and D and trimming were deduced from the DNA. The repertoire holds 250,000 or so clones, around four fifths seen once, with under 4.5% in the top ten. The germline gives CDR1 ENHRY, CDR2 SYGVKD. The CDR3 contains 17 residues. J lost 0 bases, V lost 2 bases, and 3 bases had no gene match. The chain is built from TRBV10-3 and TRBJ1-4, with TRBD1 matching over 10 bases. The receptor's source is a man in his fifties or sixties with acute or convalescent COVID-19. The sample comprised peripheral blood. DNA for the CDR3: TGTGCCATCAGTGAGGACAGGGGGCGGACAACTAATGAAAAACTGTTTTTT. Amino acid sequence: CAISEDRGRTTNEKLFF.